Shown below are 20 T cell receptor beta chains from a single sample sequenced in a study of CXCR3-negative and CXCR3-positive naive CD8 T cells. General study points: CXCR3-positive naive cells had TRB CDR3s that were more hydrophobic than CXCR3-negative naive cells had.

UMI-labeled TRB cDNA libraries were prepared by 5' RACE. Following a re-call of the 5' RACE reads, TCRdb has one entry per CDR3 protein and lacks DNA. This sample contains about 6,700 distinct CDR3 sequences. Their antigens are not known. The sample was naive CXCR3+ CD8+ T cells from blood. Subset here: CD45RO-CCR7+CD27+CD95- naive CD8+ T cells expressing CXCR3 (TNR3+). The receptors were sampled from a human donor in good health. Some clones in this sample may be carry-over from other donors' samples.

Frequency places this clonotype as medium-sized. This chain uses TRBV4-3 with TRBJ2-3; absent DNA, TCRdb's TRBD2 call cannot be checked. CDR1 is LGHNA and CDR2 is YSLEER in the germline V gene. This CDR3 spans 19 amino acids. The CDR3 region is CASSQDQLPREGLSDTQYF.

The gene calls are TRBV18 and TRBJ2-1; TCRdb lists TRBD1, though no DNA is available to test this call. CDR1 is KGHSH, CDR2 LQKENI, per germline. This CDR3 has 16 amino acids. This CDR3 is CASSRRPGEGNNEQFF.

This clonotype is deemed medium-sized by its frequency. This chain uses TRBV20-1 with TRBJ1-2; TCRdb designates TRBD1, a call that cannot be tested without DNA. CDR3 length: 15 residues. Germline values: CDR1 DFQATT, CDR2 SNEGSKA (reference sequence). The chain's CDR3 is CSARDSGQGNYGYTF.

This clonotype is deemed medium-sized by its frequency. The chain joins TRBV6-6 to TRBJ2-2; TCRdb names TRBD2, which stays unverified in the absence of DNA. This CDR3 region has 18 residues. Germline CDR1 is MNHNY and CDR2 is SVGAGI (reference sequence). CDR3 in amino acids: CASSYSGSGGPNTGELFF.

The chain recombines TRBV3-1 with TRBJ1-1. In germline, CDR1 is LGHDT, CDR2 YNNKEL (reference sequence). The CDR3 contains 13 residues. The CDR3 protein is CASSQGGSWGAFF.

V gene TRBV15 combines with J gene TRBJ1-3; TCRdb names TRBD1, which stays unverified in the absence of DNA. CDR1 LNHNV and CDR2 YYDKDF come from the germline V gene (reference sequence). The CDR3 totals 16 residues. The CDR3 spells CATSRPGEGVGNTIYF.

V gene TRBV29-1 combines with J gene TRBJ2-3; no DNA is available, so the TRBD1 call from TCRdb remains unchecked. The CDR3 has 13 amino acids. Germline V gives CDR1 SQVTM, CDR2 ANQGSEA. The CDR3: CSANRGSTDTQYF.

The V and J genes are TRBV6-5 and TRBJ1-2; the TRBD1 assignment by TCRdb is unverifiable without DNA. Germline V CDR1 and CDR2: MNHEY, SVGAGI. This CDR3 comprises 15 residues. This CDR3 is CASSYSDRGSYGYTF.

Frequency places this clonotype as large (0.1 to 1%). This rearrangement joins TRBV7-8 to TRBJ2-2; the D call from TCRdb, TRBD2, cannot be confirmed without DNA. Looked up from germline, CDR1 is SGHVS and CDR2 is FQNEAQ. This CDR3 spans 15 amino acids. The CDR3 sequence is CASSPPLVRAGELFF.

By frequency, this clonotype registers medium-sized. The rearrangement uses TRBV20-1 and TRBJ1-2. The CDR3 covers 14 residues. Germline CDR1 and CDR2: DFQATT and SNEGSKA (reference sequence). This CDR3 is CSARDPVATYGYTF.

This chain connects TRBV13 to TRBJ2-1; TCRdb lists TRBD2, though no DNA is available to test this call. Per germline, CDR1 PRHDT and CDR2 FYEKMQ (reference sequence). This CDR3 comprises 14 residues. CDR3: CASSSGLAGYEQFF.

Judged by frequency, this clonotype is medium-sized (0.01 to 0.1%). V usage is TRBV29-1 and J usage is TRBJ2-7; the TRBD2 assignment by TCRdb is unverifiable without DNA. CDR3 length: 20 amino acids. The germline gives CDR1 SQVTM, CDR2 ANQGSEA. CDR3 region: CSVEIVPGTSGRNPSYEQYF.

The chain uses TRBV7-6 and TRBJ2-2; TCRdb indicates TRBD1, and absent DNA this call remains unverified. The CDR3 spans 18 residues. Germline CDR1 SGHVS, CDR2 FNYEAQ. CDR3 in amino acids: CASSLALHRQGLAGELFF.

The rearrangement joins TRBV4-3 to TRBJ1-2; TCRdb reports TRBD1, a call that lacks DNA to check it against. This CDR3 has 14 residues. Germline V gene sequence: CDR1 LGHNA, CDR2 YSLEER. CDR3 sequence: CASSQDSGTYGYTF.

The J gene is TRBJ1-1, the V gene TRBV11-1. Germline V CDR1 and CDR2: SGHAT, FQDESV (reference sequence). CDR3 size: 12 residues. The chain's CDR3 is CASSLRVFEAFF.

The rearrangement joins TRBV19 to TRBJ1-1. Germline V gene lookup returns CDR1 LNHDA and CDR2 SQIVND (reference sequence). The CDR3 sequence is 13 residues long. The CDR3 reads CASSIWVNTEAFF. The full variable domain, in which reference TRBV19 and TRBJ1-1 provide the parts outside the CDR3, is DGGITQSPKYLFRKEGQNVTLSCEQNLNHDAMYWYRQDPGQGLRLIYYSQIVNDFQKGDIAEGYSVSREKKESFPLTVTSAQKNPTAFYLCASSIWVNTEAFFGQGTRLTVV.

The V gene is TRBV29-1, the J gene TRBJ2-7; TCRdb designates TRBD1, a call that cannot be tested without DNA. The CDR3 runs to 14 residues. Germline-derived CDR1 and CDR2 are SQVTM and ANQGSEA. This chain's CDR3 is CSVTPGTGGFEQYF.

By frequency, this clonotype registers medium-sized. The chain links TRBV25-1 to TRBJ2-2; absent DNA, TCRdb's TRBD1 call cannot be checked. CDR1 and CDR2 (germline): MGHDK, SYGVNS. The CDR3 covers 17 residues. The CDR3 spells CASSEGGLREITGELFF.

J is TRBJ1-1 and V is TRBV10-2; lacking DNA, the TRBD1 call made by TCRdb goes unchecked. Germline V gene data show CDR1 as WSHSY and CDR2 as SAAADI. The CDR3 length is 14 residues. The CDR3 reads CASSHMDRNTEAFF.

V gene TRBV13 combines with J gene TRBJ1-1. Looked up from germline, CDR1 is PRHDT and CDR2 is FYEKMQ (reference sequence). CDR3 length: 12 residues. The CDR3 sequence: CASSLETVPAFF.